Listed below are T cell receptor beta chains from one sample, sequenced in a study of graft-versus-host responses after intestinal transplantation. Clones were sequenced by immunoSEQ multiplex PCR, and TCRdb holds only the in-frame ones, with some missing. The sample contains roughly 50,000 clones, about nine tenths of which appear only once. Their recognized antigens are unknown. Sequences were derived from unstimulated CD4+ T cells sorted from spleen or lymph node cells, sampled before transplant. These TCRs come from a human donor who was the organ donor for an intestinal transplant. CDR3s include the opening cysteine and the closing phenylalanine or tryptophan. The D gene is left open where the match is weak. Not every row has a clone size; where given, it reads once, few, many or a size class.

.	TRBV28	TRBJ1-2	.	CASSSAGPIYGYTF	TGTGCCAGCAGTTCTGCGGGACCGATCTATGGCTACACCTTC
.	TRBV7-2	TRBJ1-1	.	CASSLTTTVQGSRTEAFF	TGTGCCAGCAGCCTTACGACGACTGTACAGGGATCGAGGACTGAAGCTTTCTTT
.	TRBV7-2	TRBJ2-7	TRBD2	CASSLRSDVAGAYEQYF	TGTGCCAGCAGCTTAAGGAGTGATGTAGCGGGGGCCTACGAGCAGTACTTC
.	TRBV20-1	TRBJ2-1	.	CSARDTDWQFF	TGCAGTGCTAGAGACACGGATTGGCAGTTCTTC
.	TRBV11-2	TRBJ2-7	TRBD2	CASSLMISGGFSYEQYF	TGTGCCAGCAGCTTAATGATCTCCGGGGGGTTCTCCTACGAGCAGTACTTC
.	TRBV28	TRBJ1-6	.	CASSLQGSYNSPLHF	TGTGCCAGCAGTTTACAGGGCTCCTATAATTCACCCCTCCACTTT
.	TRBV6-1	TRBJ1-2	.	CASSPPQYGYTF	TGTGCCAGCAGCCCGCCCCAATATGGCTACACCTTC
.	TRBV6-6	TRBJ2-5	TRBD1	CASREQGVGETQYF	TGTGCCAGCAGAGAGCAGGGGGTGGGGGAGACCCAGTACTTC
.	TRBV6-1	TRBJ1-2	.	CASSTPPFYGYTF	TGTGCCAGCAGTACCCCCCCATTCTATGGCTACACCTTC
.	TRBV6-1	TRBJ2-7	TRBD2	CASSFGTSGPSKYF	TGTGCCAGCAGTTTTGGGACTAGCGGCCCCTCGAAGTACTTC
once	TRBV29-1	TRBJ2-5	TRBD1	CSGGTGEETQYF	TGCAGCGGGGGGACAGGAGAAGAGACCCAGTACTTC
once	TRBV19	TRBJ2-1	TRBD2	CASSRGLLYNEQFF	TGTGCCAGTAGCCGGGGACTACTCTACAATGAGCAGTTCTTC
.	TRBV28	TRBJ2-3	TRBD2	CASSKSGISADTQYF	TGTGCCAGCAGCAAAAGCGGGATTTCAGCAGATACGCAGTATTTT
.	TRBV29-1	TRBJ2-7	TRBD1	CSAKGQGASGYDYEQYF	TGCAGCGCCAAGGGACAGGGGGCAAGCGGTTATGATTACGAGCAGTACTTC
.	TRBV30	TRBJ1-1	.	CAWGKMNTEAFF	TGTGCCTGGGGAAAGATGAACACTGAAGCTTTCTTT